This T cell receptor beta chain was sequenced in a study of CD8+ T cells in alopecia areata. Study summary: Tofacitinib was taken orally by treated patients, and the dose was 5 to 10 mg twice daily. Treatment with tofacitinib (6 to 18 months) was followed by 6 months off drug.

The CDR3 consists of 13 residues. cDNA reverse transcribed from extracted RNA served as the sequencing template. Repertoires were generated with immunoSEQ multiplex PCR, while TCRdb's copy carries only in-frame clones and drops some. The sample yields over 110,000 clones, 40% to 55% seen once. This clone was detected a few times. The sequence came from a human donor with alopecia areata. The chain recombines TRBV1 with TRBJ2-5; TRBD2, the table's D call, was not compared with the DNA. TRBV1 is noted as a pseudogene. This sample comprised CD4+ T cells sorted from blood, obtained at week 0. The CDR3 here is CTSSKRVVETQYF. DNA for the CDR3: TGCACCAGCAGTAAGAGAGTTGTAGAGACCCAGTACTTC.